The clone carrying this T cell receptor beta chain has a single count. Germline V CDR1 and CDR2: LGHNA, YNFKEQ. This CDR3 contains 14 residues. V shed 0 bases and J shed 5 bases, with 10 bases lying between them. As originally analysed: Estimated nucleated cell counts came from reference gene primer amplification. TCRdb's copy holds only in-frame clones and misses some; the assay was immunoSEQ multiplex PCR. The V and J calls and clone size are taken from that table; D and trimming were inferred from the DNA. In the table there are roughly 84,000 clones, about four fifths of which are singletons. The data originate from a study of blood T cell repertoires in COVID-19.

This receptor was obtained from a woman in her 40s with active or convalescent COVID-19. The sequencing input was peripheral blood. The chain links TRBV4-2 to TRBJ1-1; TRBD1 is a possible D gene (5 bases). CDR3: CASSQDVGGTEAFF. The DNA for the CDR3 is TGTGCCAGCAGCCAAGATGTGGGGGGGACTGAAGCTTTCTTT.